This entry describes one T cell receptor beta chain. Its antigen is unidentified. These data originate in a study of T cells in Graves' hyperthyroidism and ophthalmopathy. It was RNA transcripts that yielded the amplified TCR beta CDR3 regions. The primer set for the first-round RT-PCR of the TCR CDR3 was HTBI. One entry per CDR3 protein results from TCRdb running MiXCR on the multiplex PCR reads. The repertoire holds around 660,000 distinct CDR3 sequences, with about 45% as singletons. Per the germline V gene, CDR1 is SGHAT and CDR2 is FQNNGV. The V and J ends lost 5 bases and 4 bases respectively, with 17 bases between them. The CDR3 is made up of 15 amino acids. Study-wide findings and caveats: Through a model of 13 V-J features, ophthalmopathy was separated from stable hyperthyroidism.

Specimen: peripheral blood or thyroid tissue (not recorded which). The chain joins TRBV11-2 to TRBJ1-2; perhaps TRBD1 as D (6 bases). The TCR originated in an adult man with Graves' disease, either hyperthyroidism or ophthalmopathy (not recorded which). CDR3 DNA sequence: TGTGCCAGCAGCCCCGCCGGCAGGGGCTTCTATGGCTACACCTTC. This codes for CASSPAGRGFYGYTF.